This TCR beta chain was sequenced during a study of blood T cell repertoires in COVID-19. In the study overall: Some COVID-19 samples were acute and others convalescent; all came from the United States, Italy and Spain.

Data came from immunoSEQ multiplex PCR; TCRdb stores just in-frame clones and leaves some out. The data show around 100,000 clones, approximately 84% seen once. V gave up 3 bases and J gave up 0 bases; unmatched junction bases: 3. This CDR3 is built from 15 residues. Germline V gene lookup returns CDR1 SGDLS and CDR2 YYNGEE. The V gene is TRBV9, the J gene TRBJ1-3, with 7 nucleotides matching TRBD1. This receptor was taken from a human donor in a cohort sampled during active COVID-19. The sequenced sample was peripheral blood. CDR3 loop: CASSDNRGSGNTIYF. CDR3 nucleotides: TGTGCCAGCAGCGACAACAGGGGCTCTGGAAACACCATATATTTT.